What follows is one TCR beta chain and its context. Its antigen is not known. A much larger clone lies a single base off, so this may be a read error. Terminally differentiated effector memory CD45RA+ cells were excluded by CCR7 positive selection of CD45RO-negative cells. The sample is drawn from a study of shared clonotypes between healthy human individuals. For sorted subsets, approximately 0.2 ug DNA per replicate equaled approximately 32,000 T cell genomes. Methods used by the authors: Junction-only sequences produced by ImmunoSEQ had no quality scores, so filtering differed. Profiled with immunoSEQ multiplex PCR; TCRdb holds only in-frame clones, not every one. The V and J calls and clone size come from that table; D and trimming were worked out from the DNA. The sample lists about 2 million clones, around 96% occurring once. Findings and limits, study-wide: Only blood was sampled, and tissue TCR repertoires likely differ from blood ones. Only a few donors were included, so the genetic and exposure-history diversity represented was limited.

This TCR was sampled from a man aged 18 to 29 in good health. Specimen: naive CD8+ T cells sorted from blood.

The CDR3: CASSLWGYEQYF. In DNA, the CDR3 is TGTGCCAGCAGCTTATGGGGCTACGAGCAGTACTTC. V usage is TRBV7-6 and J usage is TRBJ2-7; D unresolved. Trimming shortened V by 2 bases and J by 3 bases, and 5 bases separated the two germline ends. The CDR3 contains 12 residues. Germline loops: CDR1 SGHVS, CDR2 FNYEAQ. The entire variable domain, with the rest obtained from reference TRBV7-6 and TRBJ2-7, is as follows: GAGVSQSPRYKVTKRGQDVALRCDPISGHVSLYWYRQALGQGPEFLTYFNYEAQQDKSGLPNDRFSAERPEGSISTLTIQRTEQRDSAMYRCASSLWGYEQYFGPGTRLTVT.